Below, one T cell receptor beta chain is given with its context. Its antigen target is currently unknown. No base-level quality is on record; no much larger clone is a single base apart. This specimen comes from a study of shared clonotypes between healthy human individuals (TCRdb year 2020). For the wider study: The cohort comprised a couple of women and a few men aged 18 to 49 years. Per donor, three plates each were used for CD4 naive and CD4 memory, two for CD8 naive, and one for CD8 memory. To estimate repertoire size and how much clonotypes are shared between individuals, the study performed deep sequencing of blood TCR repertoires from about five healthy adults. Different laboratories and diverse techniques were used to prepare libraries and sequence TCR repertoires, to increase sequencing depth and limit assay-specific biases. Between about 0.85 and 10 billion PBMCs per donor were obtained by leukapheresis.

Donors were healthy HIV-negative adults with no recently reported acute infections or vaccinations. Only Caucasian adults living in Nashville, Tennessee, USA were represented among the donors. CD4+ T cells were enriched through magnetic negative selection, after which naive cells were positively selected on CD45RA and the remaining negative fraction served as the memory subset. Blood was obtained by leukapheresis, after which PBMCs were separated by Ficoll-Histopaque density gradient centrifugation and cryopreserved in liquid nitrogen vapor phase. Analytical flow cytometry was used to check the purity and quantity of every magnetically sorted T cell population. Genomic DNA was isolated from each sorted fraction and quantified by UV absorbance on a Nanodrop 2000c. Using the deep immunoSEQ assay, multiplex PCR amplified TCR CDR3 regions from genomic DNA. Genomic DNA extracted from each cell subset was distributed evenly over all wells of several immunoSEQ 96-well plates, and each plate served as one replicate. For sorted subsets, around 200 ng genomic DNA, equal to some 28,000 T cell genomes, was loaded into each replicate PCR. Purified libraries were quantified with a Qubit 3.0 fluorometer, sized on a Bioanalyzer 2100, and re-quantified with the KAPA Library Quantification kit. A separate single-read 150-cycle Illumina NextSeq 550 flow cell was used to sequence each immunoSEQ 96-well plate. On the study's bioinformatics: The immunoSEQ output contained only junctional sequences without quality scores, so filtering could not match that applied to full-length reads. Sequences were annotated with PyIR, a Python wrapper for IgBLAST v1.9, using IMGT germline references to assign V/J genes and CDR3. Reads were filtered out if the reads had weak V/J assignments (E-value above 1e-6), no CDR3, stop codons, out-of-frame junctions, or ambiguous translated residues. V3J clonotypes were defined as sequences sharing an identical inferred V gene, J gene, and CDR3 amino acid sequence. Percentage overlap between repertoires was calculated by dividing the number of shared unique clonotypes by the size of the smaller repertoire. Richness of each repertoire was evaluated using RTK rarefaction, the Chao1 estimator, and Recon v2.1 estimates of unobserved clonotypes. Generation probabilities for all TCRbeta clonotypes obtained by the gDNA method from a handful of donors were computed using OLGA. TCRdb re-hosts the immuneACCESS table, in-frame sequences only. Its copies lack some clones; in the studies checked, an unresolved V gene accounts for under half of them, and the cause for the rest is not known. V and J calls and clone size come straight from that table; D and trimming were deduced from the DNA. The sample profile shows over a million clones; 95% to 97% of them were found once. In total, the top ten clones hold roughly 1.1% of the sample.

Study-wide findings and limitations: When a few donors were compared, the shared fraction of clonotypes was around 4.6% for naive CD4, around 3.5% for naive CD8, 2% to 2.5% for memory CD4, and 0.35% to 0.4% for memory CD8. Only blood was sampled, and tissue TCR repertoires likely differ from those in blood. Based on pairwise subsampling, the degree of clonotype sharing among donors was expected to be affected by sequencing depth. Incomplete sequencing was indicated by rarefaction of sorted-subset datasets, despite the large sequencing depth. Naive subsets generally had larger estimated clonotype richness than memory subsets. Clonotypes shared by all four sorted-subset donors showed higher generation probabilities than non-shared clonotypes. Because the study included only a small number of donors, the genetic and exposure-history diversity represented was limited.

The CDR3 runs 17 residues from the cysteine to the phenylalanine. Only the CDR3 region is kept as DNA, spanning 51 bases read in frame from base 1. Relative to germline, V is 4 bases shorter and J is 2 bases shorter, with 18 bases between their ends. Reading the germline V gene gives CDR1 MNHNS and CDR2 SASEGT. The chain couples TRBV6-1 to TRBJ1-5; the D segment could be TRBD1, given 5 matching bases. Sample: naive CD4+ T cells sorted from blood. The cell subset or site label on this specimen signifies: CD45RA+ positively selected. This TCR was recovered from a young man in good health. This receptor carries the CDR3 CASSGFSAGRRNQPQHF. The nucleotide sequence is given as TGTGCCAGCAGTGGCTTTTCGGCAGGGAGGCGCAATCAGCCCCAGCATTTT.